Below are 8 T cell receptor beta chains sequenced from a single sample in a study of CD8+ T cells in alopecia areata. Sequencing relied on a cDNA template that was reverse transcribed from extracted RNA. Produced via immunoSEQ multiplex PCR; TCRdb's table is partial and in-frame only. Among 100,000 to 150,000 clones, around 49% were seen once, and the ten largest hold around a sixth. The material was CD8+ T cells sorted from blood, obtained at week 0. The receptors come from a human donor with alopecia areata.

This clone came up a few times. J is TRBJ2-3 and V is TRBV30; 7 bases map to TRBD1. Germline V gene sequence: CDR1 GTSNPN, CDR2 SVGIG (reference sequence). The length of the CDR3 is 14 residues. With 3 bases clipped from V and 3 bases from J, the junction kept 6 bases outside the gene matches. The CDR3 nucleotides are TGTGCCTGGAGCCAAGAACAGGGGACAGATACGCAGTATTTT. This codes for CAWSQEQGTDTQYF.

The chain uses TRBV2 and TRBJ2-6, with TRBD1 matching over 8 bases. CDR1 and CDR2 from the germline V gene are SNHLY and FYNNEI. The CDR3 runs to 16 residues. Trimming took 5 bases from V and 3 from J; bases not matched to a gene: 6. The CDR3 DNA follows: TGTGCCAGCAGTCGACAGGGGTCAGATGGGGCCAACGTCCTGACTTTC. Amino acids: CASSRQGSDGANVLTF.

The J gene is TRBJ1-2, the V gene TRBV29-1; D uncertain. The V and J ends lost 5 bases and 3 bases respectively, with 7 bases between them. This CDR3 has 11 amino acids. Germline V gene lookup returns CDR1 SQVTM and CDR2 ANQGSEA. The CDR3 DNA is TGCAGCGTTAGGGAGGACTATGGCTACACCTTC. This encodes CSVREDYGYTF.

This clone was detected a few times. The chain uses TRBV4-3 and TRBJ1-4; D is possibly TRBD1 (6 bases). Trimming left V 1 base short and J 5 bases short, with 11 bases between. From germline, CDR1 is LGHNA and CDR2 YSLEER. This CDR3 comprises 15 residues. DNA of the CDR3: TGCGCCAGCAGCCAAGTGTGGGGGGGCAATGAAAAACTGTTTTTT. Residues: CASSQVWGGNEKLFF.

V is TRBV25-1 and J is TRBJ2-5, with D perhaps matching TRBD1 (6 bases). Trimming took 11 bases from V and 5 from J, leaving 18 bases between them. CDR1 and CDR2 (germline): MGHDK, SYGVNS. The CDR3 covers 13 residues. The CDR3 coding sequence is TGTGCCGCTGGACAGAGGAGAACGGAGACCCAGTACTTC. Translating gives CAAGQRRTETQYF.

This clone has only a few counts. V gene TRBV15 combines with J gene TRBJ2-5; D gene ambiguous. The germline V and J ends were trimmed by 1 base and 0 bases, with 9 bases remaining between them. The CDR3 is made up of 15 amino acids. Germline-derived CDR1 and CDR2 are LNHNV and YYDKDF (reference sequence). This CDR3 reads CATSRADPNQETQYF. CDR3 sequence (DNA): TGTGCCACCAGCAGAGCCGACCCTAACCAAGAGACCCAGTACTTC.

The chain links TRBV29-1 to TRBJ1-3; no reliable D call. Germline CDR1 reads SQVTM; CDR2 reads ANQGSEA. V was cut by 7 bases and J by 0 bases, with 10 bases left in between. The CDR3 length is 13 residues. CDR3 in amino acids: CSALLDSGNTIYF. CDR3 coding DNA: TGCAGCGCCCTACTGGACTCTGGAAACACCATATATTTT.

The V gene is TRBV12-5, the J gene TRBJ1-5; possibly TRBD1 for D (5 bases). The CDR3 totals 15 residues. Looked up from germline, CDR1 is LGHNT and CDR2 is FRNRAP. V was cut by 6 bases and J by 0 bases, with 12 bases left in between. In DNA form, the CDR3 reads TGTGCTAGTGGGGAGGGGTCGGCTAGCAATCAGCCCCAGCATTTT. Translating it yields CASGEGSASNQPQHF.